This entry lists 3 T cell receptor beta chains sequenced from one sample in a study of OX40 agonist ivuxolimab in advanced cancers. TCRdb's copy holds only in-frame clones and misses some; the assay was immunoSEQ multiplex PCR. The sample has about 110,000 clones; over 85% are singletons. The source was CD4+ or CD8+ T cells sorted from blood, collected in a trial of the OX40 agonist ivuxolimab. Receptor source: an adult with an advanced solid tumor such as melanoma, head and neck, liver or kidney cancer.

The CDR3 reads CASSPGALLDDTF. The CDR3 DNA reads as TGTGCCAGCAGCCCTGGGGCGCTGTTAGACGACACCTTC. The chain couples TRBV7-8 to TRBJ1-2; possibly TRBD1 for D (5 bases). CDR3 length: 13 amino acids. With 5 bases removed from V and 12 bases from J, the gap between germline ends came to 19 bases. Germline values: CDR1 SGHVS, CDR2 FQNEAQ.

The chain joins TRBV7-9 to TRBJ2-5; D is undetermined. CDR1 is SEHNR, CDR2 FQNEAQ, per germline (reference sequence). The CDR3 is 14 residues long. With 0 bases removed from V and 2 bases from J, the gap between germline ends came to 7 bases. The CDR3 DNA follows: TGTGCCAGCAGCTTAGCTCTCCGTCAAGAGACCCAGTACTTC. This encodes CASSLALRQETQYF.

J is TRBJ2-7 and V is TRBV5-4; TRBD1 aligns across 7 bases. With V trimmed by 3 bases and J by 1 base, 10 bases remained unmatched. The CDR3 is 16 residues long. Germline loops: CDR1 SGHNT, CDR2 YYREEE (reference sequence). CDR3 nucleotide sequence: TGTGCCAGCAGCTACCGGGACAGTTCGTATTCCTACGAGCAGTACTTC. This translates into CASSYRDSSYSYEQYF.